One sample yielded the 22 T cell receptor beta chains listed below, sequenced in a study of blood T cell repertoires in COVID-19. The assay was immunoSEQ multiplex PCR, and TCRdb's table has in-frame clones only and misses some. This table holds around 190,000 clones, roughly four fifths found once. Input material: peripheral blood. The receptors shown here come from a woman aged 70-85 years with COVID-19, enrolled during active disease.

The chain links TRBV4-3 to TRBJ2-3; 9 positions agree with TRBD2. Germline loops: CDR1 LGHNA, CDR2 YSLEER. The CDR3 has 17 amino acids. The V segment lost 4 bases and the J segment 5 bases; nucleotides outside the gene matches: 13. Here the CDR3 DNA reads TGCGCCAGCAGCCCAGATCGGGCGGGAGGGCCCGGAGATACGCAGTATTTT. Translating it yields CASSPDRAGGPGDTQYF.

The chain combines TRBV7-9 with TRBJ2-1, with D possibly being TRBD2 (5 bases). CDR1 is SEHNR, CDR2 FQNEAQ, per germline (reference sequence). The CDR3 is made up of 13 amino acids. Between the trimmed V and J ends, which lost 2 bases and 13 bases, there was a span of 15 bases. CDR3 loop: CASSLTPRDLQFF. Written as DNA, the CDR3 is TGTGCCAGCAGCTTAACCCCCCGGGATCTACAGTTCTTC.

This sequence joins TRBV19 and TRBJ1-1; no reliable D call. Germline values: CDR1 LNHDA, CDR2 SQIVND (reference sequence). The CDR3 consists of 14 residues. V was clipped by 11 bases and J by 1 base, with 17 bases between them. CDR3 coding DNA: TGTGCCTCCAAAGCCTCTACAGCGAACACTGAAGCTTTCTTT. Residues: CASKASTANTEAFF.

The chain carries TRBV7-2 and TRBJ1-2, with a tentative D call TRBD1 (5 bases). The germline gives CDR1 SGHTA, CDR2 FQGNSA. Trimming took 5 bases from V and 7 from J, leaving 20 bases between them. This CDR3 comprises 15 residues. In nucleotides, the CDR3 is TGTGCCAGCAGCCTTACGTACACGGGGGGGAGTGGCTACACCTTC. This gives the protein CASSLTYTGGSGYTF.

The V and J genes are TRBV6-5 and TRBJ2-3; D may be TRBD2 (5 bases). Germline loops: CDR1 MNHEY, CDR2 SVGAGI. V lost 4 bases and J lost 3, with 8 bases in between. This CDR3 comprises 13 residues. CDR3: CASSWVATDTQYF. Written as DNA, the CDR3 is TGTGCCAGCAGTTGGGTAGCGACAGATACGCAGTATTTT.

The genes are TRBV19 and TRBJ1-6; 8 positions match TRBD1. The CDR3 covers 16 residues. The V segment lost 8 bases and the J segment 6 bases; nucleotides outside the gene matches: 12. Germline assignment: CDR1 LNHDA and CDR2 SQIVND (reference sequence). The CDR3 DNA reads TGTGCCAGTGGTTCCGGGACAGGACTTCGTAATTCACCCCTCCACTTT. Its protein is CASGSGTGLRNSPLHF.

This clone was recorded only once. This chain joins TRBV2 and TRBJ1-1, with D perhaps matching TRBD1 (5 bases). The CDR3 extends over 13 amino acids. The V and J ends lost 4 bases and 4 bases respectively, with 10 bases between them. CDR1 is SNHLY, CDR2 FYNNEI, per germline. CDR3 residues: CASSVPRGTEAFF. The DNA of the CDR3 is TGTGCCAGCAGTGTCCCAAGGGGCACTGAAGCTTTCTTT.

J is TRBJ2-3 and V is TRBV24-1; 12 nucleotides match TRBD2. J lost 4 bases, V lost 4 bases, and 11 bases had no gene match. CDR1 is KGHDR and CDR2 is SFDVKD in the germline V gene. This CDR3 has 18 residues. DNA for the CDR3: TGTGCCACCAGTGACCCCCGACTAGCGGGAGTGGCGGCAGATACGCAGTATTTT. Encoded protein: CATSDPRLAGVAADTQYF.

V and J are TRBV6-5 and TRBJ2-1; 11 bases line up with TRBD2. In germline, CDR1 is MNHEY, CDR2 SVGAGI. V shed 5 bases and J 3 bases; nucleotides not matched to a gene: 3. This CDR3 comprises 15 residues. CDR3 in amino acids: CASSTGTSGYNEQFF. The CDR3 DNA reads TGTGCCAGCAGTACCGGGACTAGCGGCTACAATGAGCAGTTCTTC.

The rearrangement uses TRBV6-5 and TRBJ1-5; a weak D match, TRBD1 (6 bases). CDR1 is MNHEY and CDR2 is SVGAGI in the germline V gene. Trimming removed 6 bases from V and 8 bases from J, with 14 bases in between. This CDR3 comprises 13 residues. CDR3 region: CASRRGGSEPQHF. The CDR3 DNA is TGTGCCAGCAGGAGGGGGGGTTCTGAGCCCCAGCATTTT.

This clone was found many times. Other nucleotide sequences in the sample specify the same CDR3. The chain uses TRBV2 and TRBJ2-3; D gene uncertain. Germline CDR1 reads SNHLY; CDR2 reads FYNNEI. Deletions cut 5 bases from V and 0 bases from J, with 9 bases between. The CDR3 loop spans 14 amino acids. For the CDR3, the DNA is TGTGCCAGCAGTTTAAGTCGGAGCACAGATACGCAGTATTTT. Translation: CASSLSRSTDTQYF.

The V gene is TRBV3-1 (or the pseudogene TRBV3-2), the J gene TRBJ1-1; 7 bases are shared with TRBD1. V trimming: 1 base; J trimming: 11 bases; junction bases outside the gene matches: 7. There are 13 residues in the CDR3. In germline, CDR1 is LGHDT, CDR2 YNNKEL (reference sequence). The CDR3 spells CASSQGQGTTAFF. The CDR3 region has the DNA TGTGCCAGCAGCCAAGGACAGGGCACAACGGCTTTCTTT.

V is TRBV28 and J is TRBJ2-2; maybe TRBD2 (6 bases). Germline values: CDR1 MDHEN, CDR2 SYDVKM. The V gene lost 10 bases and the J gene lost 6 bases, with 18 bases spanning the gap. The CDR3 consists of 14 residues. The CDR3, as DNA: TGTGCCACCCTACCCGCGGGGTGGGCCGGGGAGCTGTTTTTT. It yields the protein CATLPAGWAGELFF.

The rearrangement uses TRBV28 and TRBJ1-6; tentatively, D is TRBD1 (5 bases). V was trimmed by 6 bases and J by 4 bases, leaving 10 bases between them. Germline V gene data show CDR1 as MDHEN and CDR2 as SYDVKM. The CDR3 length is 14 residues. CDR3 loop: CASSPQGYNSPLHF. The CDR3 DNA follows: TGTGCCAGCAGCCCGCAGGGTTATAATTCACCCCTCCACTTT. Looking up the rest from reference TRBV28 and TRBJ1-6 gives the full variable domain: DVKVTQSSRYLVKRTGEKVFLECVQDMDHENMFWYRQDPGLGLRLIYFSYDVKMKEKGDIPEGYSVSREKKERFSLILESASTNQTSMYLCASSPQGYNSPLHFGNGTRLTVT.

The chain links TRBV18 to TRBJ1-1; D remains unclear. Trimming left V 6 bases short and J 1 base short, with 12 bases between. The CDR3 consists of 14 residues. Germline V gene sequence: CDR1 KGHSH, CDR2 LQKENI. The CDR3 is CASSSQSGNTEAFF. CDR3 bases: TGTGCCAGCTCCTCTCAAAGCGGGAACACTGAAGCTTTCTTT.

The gene calls are TRBV6-6 and TRBJ2-5, with TRBD1 matching 10 bases. This CDR3 is 13 amino acids long. Germline CDR1 MNHNY, CDR2 SVGAGI (reference sequence). V lost 11 bases to trimming and J lost 4 bases; unmatched junction nucleotides: 7. CDR3 residues: CASFRDRGETQYF. The DNA of the CDR3 is TGTGCCTCTTTCCGGGACAGGGGAGAGACCCAGTACTTC.

In its sample, this clone was seen many times. The rearrangement uses TRBV5-1 and TRBJ2-7; D is unclear. CDR1 SGHRS and CDR2 YFSETQ come from the germline V gene. The CDR3 runs 16 residues. Trimming removed 0 bases at V and 0 bases at J, with 13 bases between. In nucleotides, the CDR3 is TGCGCCAGCAGCTTGGAGGCAGGTTACTTCTCCTACGAGCAGTACTTC. Protein product: CASSLEAGYFSYEQYF.

The chain is built from TRBV28 and TRBJ2-7, with a weak D call TRBD1 (6 bases). Trimming removed 7 bases from V and 6 bases from J, with 19 bases in between. Germline V gives CDR1 MDHEN, CDR2 SYDVKM. The CDR3 is 14 residues long. DNA for the CDR3: TGTGCCAGCAAACCGGGGACATCTCCTCGCGAGCAGTACTTC. This encodes CASKPGTSPREQYF.

The chain links TRBV30 to TRBJ1-1; D is undetermined. Trimming pared 2 bases from V and 8 bases from J, leaving 9 bases between. CDR3 length: 11 residues. The V gene's germline CDR1 is GTSNPN and CDR2 SVGIG (reference sequence). CDR3 bases: TGTGCCTGGAGTCAGACAACCGAAGCTTTCTTT. It specifies CAWSQTTEAFF.

This clone was seen just once. The chain combines TRBV20-1 with TRBJ1-2; 11 bases are a match to TRBD1. Per germline, CDR1 DFQATT and CDR2 SNEGSKA (reference sequence). Trimming cost V 3 bases and J 8 bases; bases outside gene matches: 11. The CDR3 loop spans 15 amino acids. CDR3 protein: CSASPSGQGASGYTF. The CDR3 DNA follows: TGCAGTGCTAGTCCGTCTGGACAGGGGGCATCCGGCTACACCTTC.

The chain links TRBV7-2 to TRBJ2-7; 13 bases line up with TRBD2. Germline CDR1 SGHTA, CDR2 FQGNSA. The ends lost 3 bases at V and 5 bases at J; junction bases unmatched: 16. The CDR3 sequence is 19 residues long. The CDR3 sequence: CASSFISNGLAGVLNEQYF. The CDR3 DNA follows: TGTGCCAGCAGCTTTATATCCAATGGACTAGCGGGAGTTCTCAACGAGCAGTACTTC.

This clone was seen a few times. The chain has TRBV27 and TRBJ2-2; 8 nucleotides match TRBD1. The germline V gene encodes CDR1 MNHEY and CDR2 SMNVEV (reference sequence). The CDR3 covers 17 residues. The trim removed 0 bases at V and 1 base at J, leaving 4 bases unmatched. The CDR3: CASSLSRTGMNTGELFF. The CDR3 coding sequence is TGTGCCAGCAGTTTATCTAGGACAGGGATGAACACCGGGGAGCTGTTTTTT.